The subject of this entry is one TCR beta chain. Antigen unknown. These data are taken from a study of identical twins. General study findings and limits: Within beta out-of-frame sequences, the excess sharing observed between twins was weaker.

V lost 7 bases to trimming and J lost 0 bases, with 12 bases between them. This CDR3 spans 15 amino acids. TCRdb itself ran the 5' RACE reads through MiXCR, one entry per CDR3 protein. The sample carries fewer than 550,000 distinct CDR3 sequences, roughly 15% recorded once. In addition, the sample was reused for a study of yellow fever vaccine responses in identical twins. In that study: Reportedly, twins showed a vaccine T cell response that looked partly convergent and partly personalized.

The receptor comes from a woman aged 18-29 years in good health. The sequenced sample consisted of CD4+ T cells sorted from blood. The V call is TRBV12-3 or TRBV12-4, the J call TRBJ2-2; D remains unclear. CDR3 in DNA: TGTGCCAGCAAGAGCGAACTACCGAACACCGGGGAGCTGTTTTTT. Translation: CASKSELPNTGELFF.